This T cell receptor beta chain was identified during a study of blood T cell repertoires in COVID-19. After removal of 3 bases from V and 8 bases from J, the junction contained 8 bases not matched to a gene. The germline V gene encodes CDR1 LNHDA and CDR2 SQIVND (reference sequence). CDR3 length: 15 residues. Only in-frame clones appear in the TCRdb table, and some are missing; sequencing was by immunoSEQ multiplex PCR. This table holds approximately 260,000 clones, roughly 86% found once. The chain uses TRBV19 and TRBJ2-1, with 9 bases matching TRBD2. Sequenced: PBMCs or T cells enriched from blood (not recorded which). The sequence was collected from a woman aged 40 to 50 with acute COVID-19. For the CDR3, the DNA is TGTGCCAGTAGTATGGCTCTAGCGGGATTTTATGAGCAGTTCTTC. It translates to CASSMALAGFYEQFF. Full variable domain (rest looked up from reference TRBV19 and TRBJ2-1): DGGITQSPKYLFRKEGQNVTLSCEQNLNHDAMYWYRQDPGQGLRLIYYSQIVNDFQKGDIAEGYSVSREKKESFPLTVTSAQKNPTAFYLCASSMALAGFYEQFFGPGTRLTVL.